The clone carrying this T cell receptor beta chain was counted a single time. The V end was cut by 3 bases, the J end by 1 base, with 12 bases between. This CDR3 is 15 amino acids long. Germline assignment: CDR1 MGHRA and CDR2 YSYEKL. The data derive from a study of blood T cell repertoires in COVID-19. Background on the study: Collection of acute and convalescent COVID-19 samples took place in the United States, Italy and Spain. The cDNA or gDNA used as material had been derived from T cells, B-cell-depleted T cells, or PBMCs.

In the original analysis: Researchers report that nucleated cell counts were estimated from reference gene primer amplification. Sequenced by immunoSEQ multiplex PCR; TCRdb stores in-frame clones only, minus some. That table furnishes V, J and clone size, whereas the DNA furnished D and trimming. The sample yields about 140,000 clones, around 90% seen once. The V and J genes are TRBV4-1 and TRBJ2-5; a possible D gene is TRBD1 (7 bases). This clonotype originated in a woman aged 80 or older with acute or convalescent COVID-19. Sequencing was performed on peripheral blood. CDR3 sequence reads: CASSQAGGPQETQYF. CDR3 nucleotide sequence: TGCGCCAGCAGCCAGGCAGGGGGGCCCCAAGAGACCCAGTACTTC.